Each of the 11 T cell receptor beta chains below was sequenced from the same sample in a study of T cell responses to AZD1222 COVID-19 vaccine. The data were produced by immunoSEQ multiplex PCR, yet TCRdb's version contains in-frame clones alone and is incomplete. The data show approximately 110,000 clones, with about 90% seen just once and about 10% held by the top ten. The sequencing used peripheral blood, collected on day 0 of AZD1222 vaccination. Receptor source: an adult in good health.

Written as DNA, the CDR3 is TGTGCCAGCAGCTTGCTCTGGGCTAGCGAGAACACCGGGGAGCTGTTTTTT. Translation: CASSLLWASENTGELFF. The chain joins TRBV5-4 to TRBJ2-2, with D perhaps matching TRBD2 (6 bases). The CDR3 is 17 amino acids. The germline V gene encodes CDR1 SGHNT and CDR2 YYREEE (reference sequence). Trimming removed 1 base at V and 1 base at J, with 14 bases between. The full variable domain, with the rest looked up from reference TRBV5-4 and TRBJ2-2, is ETGVTQSPTHLIKTRGQQVTLRCSSQSGHNTVSWYQQALGQGPQFIFQYYREEENGRGNFPPRFSGLQFPNYSSELNVNALELDDSALYLCASSLLWASENTGELFFGEGSRLTVL.

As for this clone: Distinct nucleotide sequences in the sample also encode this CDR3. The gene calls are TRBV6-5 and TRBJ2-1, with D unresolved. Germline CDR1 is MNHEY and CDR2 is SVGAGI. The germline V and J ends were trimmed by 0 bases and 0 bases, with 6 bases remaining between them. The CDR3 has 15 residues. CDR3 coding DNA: TGTGCCAGCAGTTACTCGGGTGGCTCCTACAATGAGCAGTTCTTC. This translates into CASSYSGGSYNEQFF.

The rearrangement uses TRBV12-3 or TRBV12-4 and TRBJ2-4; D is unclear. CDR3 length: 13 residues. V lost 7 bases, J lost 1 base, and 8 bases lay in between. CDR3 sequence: CASTPEAKNIQYF. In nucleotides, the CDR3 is TGTGCCAGCACCCCTGAGGCCAAAAACATTCAGTACTTC.

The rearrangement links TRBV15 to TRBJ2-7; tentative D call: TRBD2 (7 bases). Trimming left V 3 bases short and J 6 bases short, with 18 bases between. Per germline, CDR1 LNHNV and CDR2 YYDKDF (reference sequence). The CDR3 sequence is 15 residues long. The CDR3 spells CATSSPRGAWGEQYF. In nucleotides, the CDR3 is TGTGCCACCAGCAGTCCCCGGGGGGCCTGGGGCGAGCAGTACTTC.

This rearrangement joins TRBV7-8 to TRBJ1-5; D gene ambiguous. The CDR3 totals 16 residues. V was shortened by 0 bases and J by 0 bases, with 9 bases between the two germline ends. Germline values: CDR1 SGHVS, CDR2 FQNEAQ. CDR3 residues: CASSLAVGYSNQPQHF. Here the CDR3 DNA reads TGTGCCAGCAGCTTAGCGGTAGGGTATAGCAATCAGCCCCAGCATTTT.

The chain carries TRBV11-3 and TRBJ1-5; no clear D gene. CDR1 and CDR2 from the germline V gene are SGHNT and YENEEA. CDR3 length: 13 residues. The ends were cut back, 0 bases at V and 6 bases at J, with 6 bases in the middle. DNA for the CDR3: TGTGCCAGCAGCTTAGAACGAGGTCAGCCCCAGCATTTT. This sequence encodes CASSLERGQPQHF.

The CDR3 loop reads CASSGRVTMNTEAFF. As DNA, the CDR3 is TGTGCCAGCAGTGGGAGGGTTACTATGAACACTGAAGCTTTCTTT. The chain uses TRBV25-1 and TRBJ1-1; D is unresolved. CDR3 length equals 15 residues. From germline, CDR1 is MGHDK and CDR2 SYGVNS. V lost 4 bases and J 0 bases, leaving 12 bases between the germline ends.

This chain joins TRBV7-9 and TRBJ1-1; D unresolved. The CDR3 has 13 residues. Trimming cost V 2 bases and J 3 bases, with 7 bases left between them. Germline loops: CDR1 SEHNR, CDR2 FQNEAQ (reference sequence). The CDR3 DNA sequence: TGTGCCAGCAGCTTAATCGGTCACACTGAAGCTTTCTTT. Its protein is CASSLIGHTEAFF.

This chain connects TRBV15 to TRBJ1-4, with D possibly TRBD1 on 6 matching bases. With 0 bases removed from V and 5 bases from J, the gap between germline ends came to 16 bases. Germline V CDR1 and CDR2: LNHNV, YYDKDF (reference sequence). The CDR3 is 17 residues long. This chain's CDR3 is CATSRESGQLENEKLFF. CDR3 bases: TGTGCCACCAGCAGAGAGAGCGGACAGTTGGAGAATGAAAAACTGTTTTTT.

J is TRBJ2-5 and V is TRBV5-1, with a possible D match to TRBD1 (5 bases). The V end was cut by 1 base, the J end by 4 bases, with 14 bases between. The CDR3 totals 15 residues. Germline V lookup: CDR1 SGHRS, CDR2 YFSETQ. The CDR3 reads CASSLSPGKLETQYF. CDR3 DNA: TGCGCCAGCAGCTTGTCCCCAGGGAAGTTAGAGACCCAGTACTTC.

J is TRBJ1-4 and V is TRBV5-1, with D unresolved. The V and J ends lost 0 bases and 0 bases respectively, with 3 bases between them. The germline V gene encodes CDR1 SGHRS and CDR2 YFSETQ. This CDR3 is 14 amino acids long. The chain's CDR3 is CASSLGPTNEKLFF. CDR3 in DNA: TGCGCCAGCAGCTTGGGGCCAACTAATGAAAAACTGTTTTTT.